This T cell receptor (beta chain) originates from a study of control samples from healthy donors and cancer patients. This CDR3 comprises 15 residues. Per the germline V gene, CDR1 is SGHTA and CDR2 is FQGNSA. V lost 1 base and J 5 bases, leaving 12 bases between the germline ends. Here immunoSEQ multiplex PCR was the method, and the copy in TCRdb shows in-frame clones only, minus some. The table shows 120,000 to 150,000 clones, with about 88% occurring only once. The chain carries TRBV7-2 and TRBJ2-1, with a possible D match to TRBD2 (6 bases). The specimen sequenced was blood. This TCR derives from a woman aged 25-40 years in good health. The CDR3 DNA reads as TGTGCCAGCAGCTTAGAAGGAGGGTTTAACAATGAGCAGTTCTTC. Translated: CASSLEGGFNNEQFF.